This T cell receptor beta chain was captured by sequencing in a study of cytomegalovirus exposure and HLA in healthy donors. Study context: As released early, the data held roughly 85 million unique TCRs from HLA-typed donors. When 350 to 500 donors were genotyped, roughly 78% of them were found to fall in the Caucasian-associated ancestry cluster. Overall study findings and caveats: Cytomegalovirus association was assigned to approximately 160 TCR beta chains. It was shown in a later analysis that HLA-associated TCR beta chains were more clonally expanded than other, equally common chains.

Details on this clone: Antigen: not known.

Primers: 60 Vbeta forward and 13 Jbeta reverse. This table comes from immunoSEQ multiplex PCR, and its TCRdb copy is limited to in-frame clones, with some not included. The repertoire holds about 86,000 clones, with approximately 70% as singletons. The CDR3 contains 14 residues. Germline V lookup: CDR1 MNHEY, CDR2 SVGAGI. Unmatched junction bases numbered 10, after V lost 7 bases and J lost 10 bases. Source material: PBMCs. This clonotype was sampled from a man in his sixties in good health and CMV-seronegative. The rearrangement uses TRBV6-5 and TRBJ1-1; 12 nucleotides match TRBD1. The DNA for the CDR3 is TGTGCCAGCACCCCCCCAGGGGACAGGGGGCCAGCTTTCTTT. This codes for CASTPPGDRGPAFF.